These 5 T cell receptor beta chains were sequenced from one sample in a study of control samples from healthy donors and cancer patients. Sequencing used immunoSEQ multiplex PCR; TCRdb keeps in-frame clones, though not all of them. The profile shows about 83,000 clones, 91% of them singletons. Material for sequencing was blood. The receptors originated from a man aged 50 or older in good health.

This chain uses TRBV20-1 with TRBJ2-5; D is unresolved. The CDR3 is 11 residues long. V was trimmed by 4 bases and J by 9 bases, leaving 12 bases between them. Germline V gene sequence: CDR1 DFQATT, CDR2 SNEGSKA (reference sequence). The CDR3: CSATVAASQYF. The CDR3 bases are TGCAGTGCTACAGTGGCGGCGTCCCAGTACTTC.

The chain employs TRBV27 and TRBJ1-5; no clear D gene. The CDR3 contains 15 residues. The germline V and J ends were trimmed by 3 bases and 0 bases, with 9 bases remaining between them. The germline V gene has CDR1 MNHEY and CDR2 SMNVEV (reference sequence). For the CDR3, the DNA is TGTGCCAGCAGTTTTTCGGGGAATAGCAATCAGCCCCAGCATTTT. The encoded protein is CASSFSGNSNQPQHF.

This chain connects TRBV15 to TRBJ1-4; D uncertain. V lost 9 bases and J lost 3, with 14 bases in between. The CDR3 covers 14 residues. Germline loops: CDR1 LNHNV, CDR2 YYDKDF (reference sequence). CDR3 sequence reads: CATSSLGSNEKLFF. As DNA, the CDR3 is TGTGCCACTTCGAGTCTAGGCTCTAATGAAAAACTGTTTTTT.

This clone was seen a single time. The rearrangement joins TRBV19 to TRBJ1-4, with a possible D match to TRBD1 (6 bases). Trimming left V 9 bases short and J 10 bases short, with 21 bases between. Germline CDR1 LNHDA, CDR2 SQIVND (reference sequence). This CDR3 spans 14 amino acids. The CDR3 loop reads CASRGDQGIGKLFF. DNA for the CDR3: TGTGCCAGCAGGGGCGACCAAGGCATTGGAAAACTGTTTTTT.

The CDR3 DNA reads TGTGCTAGTGGTTCCTCGGACGAGCAGTACTTC. Translated: CASGSSDEQYF. This chain links TRBV12-5 with TRBJ2-7; no firm D call. The CDR3 extends over 11 amino acids. From germline, CDR1 is LGHNT and CDR2 FRNRAP. Trimming pared 4 bases from V and 5 bases from J, leaving 6 bases between.